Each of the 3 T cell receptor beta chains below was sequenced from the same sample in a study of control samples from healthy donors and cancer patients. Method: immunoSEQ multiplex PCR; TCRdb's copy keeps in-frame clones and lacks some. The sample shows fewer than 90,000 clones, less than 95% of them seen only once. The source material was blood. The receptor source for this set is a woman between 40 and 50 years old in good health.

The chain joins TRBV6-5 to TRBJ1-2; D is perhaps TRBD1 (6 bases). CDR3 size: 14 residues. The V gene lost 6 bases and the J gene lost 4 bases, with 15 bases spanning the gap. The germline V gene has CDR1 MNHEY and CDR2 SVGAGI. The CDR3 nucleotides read TGTGCCAGCAGCCGGGACAAAAGACTCTATGGCTACACCTTC. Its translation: CASSRDKRLYGYTF.

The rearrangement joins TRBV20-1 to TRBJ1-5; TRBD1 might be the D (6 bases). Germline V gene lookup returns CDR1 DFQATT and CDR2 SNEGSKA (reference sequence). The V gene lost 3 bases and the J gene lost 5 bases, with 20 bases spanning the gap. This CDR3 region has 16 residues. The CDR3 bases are TGCAGTGCTAGTACTTGGGGTGGGGGGGCCCATCAGCCCCAGCATTTT. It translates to CSASTWGGGAHQPQHF.

The CDR3 bases are TGTGCCAGCTGGGGGGGTACCGATGAGCAGTTCTTC. Its protein product is CASWGGTDEQFF. This chain connects TRBV28 to TRBJ2-1, with 7 bases lining up with TRBD2. CDR3 length: 12 residues. Germline-derived CDR1 and CDR2 are MDHEN and SYDVKM. Trimming took 8 bases from V and 8 from J; bases not matched to a gene: 6.